This T cell receptor beta chain was identified during a study of shared clonotypes between healthy human individuals. Study observations and caveats: Some clonotypes were shared by all four sorted-subset donors, while others were not shared. The non-shared ones had lower generation probabilities than the shared ones. Sampling included only blood; tissue repertoires likely differ.

About this clone: Antigen unknown.

Naive-designated CD8 cells lacked CD45RO, were positively enriched for CCR7, and omitted terminally differentiated effector memory CD45RA+ cells. The CDR3 loop spans 16 amino acids. V was cut by 2 bases and J by 5 bases, with 15 bases left in between. Germline CDR1 PRHDT, CDR2 FYEKMQ (reference sequence). Some clones are missing from TCRdb's copy, which holds only in-frame ones; the method was immunoSEQ multiplex PCR. The profile shows about 580,000 clones, roughly 98% of them singletons. The TCR originated in a man aged 25-45 years in good health. The chain links TRBV13 to TRBJ2-2, with a possible D match to TRBD2 (5 bases). The sample consisted of naive CD8+ T cells sorted from blood. The DNA for the CDR3 is TGTGCCAGCAGCTTATTTTTAGGTCGAGGGACCGGGGAGCTGTTTTTT. Its protein product is CASSLFLGRGTGELFF.